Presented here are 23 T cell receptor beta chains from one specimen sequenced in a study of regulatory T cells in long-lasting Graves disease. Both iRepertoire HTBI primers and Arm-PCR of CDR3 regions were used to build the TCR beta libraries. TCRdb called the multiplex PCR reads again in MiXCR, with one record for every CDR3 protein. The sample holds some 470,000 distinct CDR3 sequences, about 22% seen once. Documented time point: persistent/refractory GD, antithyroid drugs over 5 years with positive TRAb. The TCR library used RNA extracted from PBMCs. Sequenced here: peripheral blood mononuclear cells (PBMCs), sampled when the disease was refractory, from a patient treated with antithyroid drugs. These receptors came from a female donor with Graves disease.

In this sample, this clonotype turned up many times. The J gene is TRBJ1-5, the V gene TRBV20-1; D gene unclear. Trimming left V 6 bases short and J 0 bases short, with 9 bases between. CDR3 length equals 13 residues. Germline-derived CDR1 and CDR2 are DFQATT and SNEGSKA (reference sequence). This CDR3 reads CSAGEYSNQPQHF. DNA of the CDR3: TGCAGTGCAGGAGAGTATAGCAATCAGCCCCAGCATTTT.

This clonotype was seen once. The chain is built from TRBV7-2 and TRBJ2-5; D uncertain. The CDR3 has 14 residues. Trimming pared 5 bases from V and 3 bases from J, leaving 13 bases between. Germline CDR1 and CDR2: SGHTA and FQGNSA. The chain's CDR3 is CASSVSSREETQYF. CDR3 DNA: TGTGCCAGCAGCGTATCTTCTAGGGAAGAGACCCAGTACTTC.

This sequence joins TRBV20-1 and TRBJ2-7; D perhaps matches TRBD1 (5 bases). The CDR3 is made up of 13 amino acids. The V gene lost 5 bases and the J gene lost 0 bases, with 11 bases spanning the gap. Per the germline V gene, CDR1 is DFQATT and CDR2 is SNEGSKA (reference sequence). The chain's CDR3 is CSARTLHSYEQYF. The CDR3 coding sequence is TGCAGTGCTCGGACACTCCACTCCTACGAGCAGTACTTC.

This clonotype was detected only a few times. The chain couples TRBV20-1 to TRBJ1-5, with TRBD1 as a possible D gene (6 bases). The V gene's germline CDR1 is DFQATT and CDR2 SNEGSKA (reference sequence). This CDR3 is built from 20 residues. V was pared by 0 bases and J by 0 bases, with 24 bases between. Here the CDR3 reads CSARDFRAGDIRYSNQPQHF. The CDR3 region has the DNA TGCAGTGCTAGAGATTTTCGGGCAGGGGACATCCGTTATAGCAATCAGCCCCAGCATTTT.

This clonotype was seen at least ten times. DNA for the CDR3: TGTGCCAGCAGTGAATGGACAGGGGGCGGCAATCAGCCCCAGCATTTT. Amino acid sequence: CASSEWTGGGNQPQHF. The chain recombines TRBV2 with TRBJ1-5; 11 bases agree with TRBD1. The CDR3 extends over 16 amino acids. J was trimmed by 2 bases and V by 2 bases; bases with no gene match: 2. CDR1 SNHLY and CDR2 FYNNEI come from the germline V gene.

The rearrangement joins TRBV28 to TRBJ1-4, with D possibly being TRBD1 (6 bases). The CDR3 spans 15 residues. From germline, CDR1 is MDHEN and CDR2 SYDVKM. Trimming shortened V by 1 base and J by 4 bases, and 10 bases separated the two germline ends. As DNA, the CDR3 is TGTGCCAGCAGTTTATCAGGGGTCGGTAATGAAAAACTGTTTTTT. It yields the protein CASSLSGVGNEKLFF.

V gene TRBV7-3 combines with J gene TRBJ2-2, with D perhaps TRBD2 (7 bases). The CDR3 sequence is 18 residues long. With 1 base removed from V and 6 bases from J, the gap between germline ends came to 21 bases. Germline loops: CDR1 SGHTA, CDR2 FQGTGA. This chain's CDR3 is CASSLRGSGAGASGELFF. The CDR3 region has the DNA TGTGCCAGCAGCTTAAGGGGATCGGGGGCGGGAGCTTCCGGGGAGCTGTTTTTT. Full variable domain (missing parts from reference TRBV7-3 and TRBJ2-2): GAGVSQTPSNKVTEKGKYVELRCDPISGHTALYWYRQSLGQGPEFLIYFQGTGAADDSGLPNDRFFAVRPEGSVSTLKIQRTERGDSAVYLCASSLRGSGAGASGELFFGEGSRLTVL.

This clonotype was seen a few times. The CDR3 DNA reads TGTGCCAGCAGCCGCGACAGGGACGAAAACACCATATATTTT. This encodes CASSRDRDENTIYF. The rearrangement joins TRBV7-8 to TRBJ1-3, with 7 bases identical to TRBD1. CDR1 SGHVS and CDR2 FQNEAQ come from the germline V gene. Losses at the gene ends were 5 bases for V and 6 bases for J; bases not matched to a gene: 7. The CDR3 runs to 14 residues. The entire variable domain, with the rest obtained from reference TRBV7-8 and TRBJ1-3, is as follows: GAGVSQSPRYKVAKRGQDVALRCDPISGHVSLFWYQQALGQGPEFLTYFQNEAQLDKSGLPSDRFFAERPEGSVSTLKIQRTQQEDSAVYLCASSRDRDENTIYFGEGSWLTVV.

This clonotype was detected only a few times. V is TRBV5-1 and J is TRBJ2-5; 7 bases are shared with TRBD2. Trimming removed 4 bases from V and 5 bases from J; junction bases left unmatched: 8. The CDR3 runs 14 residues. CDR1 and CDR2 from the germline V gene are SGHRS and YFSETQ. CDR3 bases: TGCGCCAGCAGCGGGGGAGGGCCGATGGAGACCCAGTACTTC. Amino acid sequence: CASSGGGPMETQYF.

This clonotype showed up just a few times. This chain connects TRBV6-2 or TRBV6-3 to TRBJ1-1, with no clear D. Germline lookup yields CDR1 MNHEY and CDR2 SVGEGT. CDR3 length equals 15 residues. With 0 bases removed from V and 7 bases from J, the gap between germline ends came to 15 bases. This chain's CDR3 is CASSYSKATSSEAFF. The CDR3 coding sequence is TGTGCCAGCAGTTACTCGAAGGCCACAAGCAGTGAAGCTTTCTTT.

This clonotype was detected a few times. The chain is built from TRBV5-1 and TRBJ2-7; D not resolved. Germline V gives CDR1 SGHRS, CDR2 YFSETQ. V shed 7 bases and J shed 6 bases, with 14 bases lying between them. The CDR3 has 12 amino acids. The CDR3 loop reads CASASNRAEQYF. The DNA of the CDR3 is TGCGCCAGCGCGTCGAATCGGGCCGAGCAGTACTTC.

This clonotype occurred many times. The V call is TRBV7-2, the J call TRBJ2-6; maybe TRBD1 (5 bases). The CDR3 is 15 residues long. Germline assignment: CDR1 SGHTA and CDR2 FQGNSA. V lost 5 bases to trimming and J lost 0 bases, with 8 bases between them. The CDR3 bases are TGTGCCAGCAGCCTAGGGGCCTCTGGGGCCAACGTCCTGACTTTC. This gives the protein CASSLGASGANVLTF.

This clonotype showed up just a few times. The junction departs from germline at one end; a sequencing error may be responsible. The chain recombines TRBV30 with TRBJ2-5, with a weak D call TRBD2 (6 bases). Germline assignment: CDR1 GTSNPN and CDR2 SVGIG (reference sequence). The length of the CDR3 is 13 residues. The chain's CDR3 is CARSVGGLETQYF. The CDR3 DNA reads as TGTGCCCGGAGTGTGGGGGGATTGGAGACCCAGTACTTC.

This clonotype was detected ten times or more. The CDR3 spells CASSRDRSSYEQYF. Written as DNA, the CDR3 is TGTGCCAGCAGCCGCGACAGGAGCTCCTACGAGCAGTACTTC. The chain is built from TRBV7-2 and TRBJ2-7; D might be TRBD1 (6 bases). There are 14 residues in the CDR3. Germline lookup yields CDR1 SGHTA and CDR2 FQGNSA. Trimming shortened V by 5 bases and J by 0 bases, and 11 bases separated the two germline ends.

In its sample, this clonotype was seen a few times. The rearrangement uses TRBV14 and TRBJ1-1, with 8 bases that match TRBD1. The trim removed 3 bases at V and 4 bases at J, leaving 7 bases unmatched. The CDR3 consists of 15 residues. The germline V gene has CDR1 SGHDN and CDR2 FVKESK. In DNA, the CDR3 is TGTGCCAGCAGCCACTGGACAGGGCCAGGCACTGAAGCTTTCTTT. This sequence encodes CASSHWTGPGTEAFF.

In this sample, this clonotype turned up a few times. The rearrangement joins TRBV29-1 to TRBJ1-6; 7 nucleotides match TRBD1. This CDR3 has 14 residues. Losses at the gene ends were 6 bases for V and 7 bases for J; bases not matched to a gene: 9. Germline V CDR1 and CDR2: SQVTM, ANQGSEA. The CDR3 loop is CSVRTGTANSPLHF. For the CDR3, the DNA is TGCAGCGTACGCACCGGGACAGCAAATTCACCCCTCCACTTT.

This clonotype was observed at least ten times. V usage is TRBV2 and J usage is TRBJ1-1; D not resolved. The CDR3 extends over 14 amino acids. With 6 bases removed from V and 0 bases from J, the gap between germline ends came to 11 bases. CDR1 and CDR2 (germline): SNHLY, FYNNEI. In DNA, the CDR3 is TGTGCCAGCAGCCGATCCGGACTGAACACTGAAGCTTTCTTT. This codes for CASSRSGLNTEAFF.

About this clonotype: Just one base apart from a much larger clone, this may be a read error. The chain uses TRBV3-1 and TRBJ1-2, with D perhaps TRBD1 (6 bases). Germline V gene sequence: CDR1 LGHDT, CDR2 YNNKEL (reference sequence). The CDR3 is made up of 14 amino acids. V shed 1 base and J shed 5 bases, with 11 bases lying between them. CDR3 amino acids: CASSQGGQGYGYTF. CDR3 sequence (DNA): TGTGCCAGCAGCCAAGGCGGGCAGGGGTATGGCTACACCTTC.

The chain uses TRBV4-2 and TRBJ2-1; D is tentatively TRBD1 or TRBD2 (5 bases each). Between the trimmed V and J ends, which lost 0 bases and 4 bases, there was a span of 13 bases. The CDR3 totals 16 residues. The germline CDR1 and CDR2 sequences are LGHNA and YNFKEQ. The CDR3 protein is CASSQDGTGGYNEQFF. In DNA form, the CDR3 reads TGTGCCAGCAGCCAAGATGGCACAGGCGGGTACAATGAGCAGTTCTTC.

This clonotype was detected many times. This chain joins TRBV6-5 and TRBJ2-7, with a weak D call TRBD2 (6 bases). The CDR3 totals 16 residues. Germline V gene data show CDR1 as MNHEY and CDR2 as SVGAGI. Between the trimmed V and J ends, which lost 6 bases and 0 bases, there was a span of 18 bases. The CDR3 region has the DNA TGTGCCAGCAGCTACGAAAATAGCGGTAGCTCCTACGAGCAGTACTTC. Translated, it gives CASSYENSGSSYEQYF.

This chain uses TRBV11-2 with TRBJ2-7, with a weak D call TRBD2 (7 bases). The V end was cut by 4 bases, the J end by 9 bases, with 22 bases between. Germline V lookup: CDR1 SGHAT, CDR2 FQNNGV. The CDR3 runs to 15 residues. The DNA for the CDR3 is TGTGCCAGCAGCTCCGGCGGGGGCGGGATAGATGGGCAGTACTTC. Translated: CASSSGGGGIDGQYF.

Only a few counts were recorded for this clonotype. The CDR3 DNA sequence: TGTGCCAGCAGCTTACGGATAAGAGGGGCCAGCTCCTATAATTCACCCCTCCACTTT. Amino acids: CASSLRIRGASSYNSPLHF. V gene TRBV11-2 combines with J gene TRBJ1-6, with a weak D call TRBD1 (5 bases). V was trimmed by 2 bases and J by 0 bases, leaving 17 bases between them. CDR3 size: 19 residues. Germline V gives CDR1 SGHAT, CDR2 FQNNGV.

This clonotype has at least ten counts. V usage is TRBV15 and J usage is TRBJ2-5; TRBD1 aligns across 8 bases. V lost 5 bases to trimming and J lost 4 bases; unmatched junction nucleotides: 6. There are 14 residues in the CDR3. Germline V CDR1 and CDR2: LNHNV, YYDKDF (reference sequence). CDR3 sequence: CATSPDRVRETQYF. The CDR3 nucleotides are TGTGCCACCAGCCCGGACAGGGTTAGAGAGACCCAGTACTTC.